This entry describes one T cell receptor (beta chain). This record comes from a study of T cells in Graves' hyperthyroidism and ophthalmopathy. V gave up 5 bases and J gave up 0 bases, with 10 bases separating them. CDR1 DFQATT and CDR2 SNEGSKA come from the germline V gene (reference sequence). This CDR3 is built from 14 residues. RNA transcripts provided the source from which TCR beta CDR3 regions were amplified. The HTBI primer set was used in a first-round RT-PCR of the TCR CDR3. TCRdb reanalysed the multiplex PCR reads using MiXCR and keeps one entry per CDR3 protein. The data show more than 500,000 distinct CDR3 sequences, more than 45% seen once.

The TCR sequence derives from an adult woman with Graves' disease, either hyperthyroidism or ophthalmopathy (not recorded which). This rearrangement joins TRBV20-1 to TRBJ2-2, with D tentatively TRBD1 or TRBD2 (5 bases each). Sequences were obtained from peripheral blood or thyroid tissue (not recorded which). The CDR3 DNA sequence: TGCAGTGCTTGGGGACCCTCGAACACCGGGGAGCTGTTTTTT. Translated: CSAWGPSNTGELFF.